This T cell receptor (beta chain) was identified during a study of T cell changes during pregnancy in multiple sclerosis. Trimming cost V 2 bases and J 7 bases, with 11 bases left between them. Looked up from germline, CDR1 is MDHEN and CDR2 is SYDVKM. There are 13 residues in the CDR3. Repertoires were generated with immunoSEQ multiplex PCR, while TCRdb's copy carries only in-frame clones and drops some. The table lists approximately 130,000 clones, less than 97% of them singletons. The chain couples TRBV28 to TRBJ1-1; D ambiguous. The TCR originated in a female donor with multiple sclerosis, enrolled in a pregnancy study. Specimen: peripheral blood, collected after pregnancy. CDR3: CASSLSLSSEAFF. The CDR3 DNA reads TGTGCCAGCAGTTTAAGCTTAAGTAGTGAAGCTTTCTTT.